This T cell receptor (beta chain) is from a study of blood T cells in healthy people across ages. In germline, CDR1 is ENHRY, CDR2 SYGVKD. The CDR3 has 15 residues. The V segment lost 4 bases and the J segment 5 bases; nucleotides outside the gene matches: 6. Primers used in a second PCR of about 7 to 11 cycles were a sample-barcoded 5' primer and a J-beta primer mix. Via MiXCR, TCRdb re-called the 5' RACE reads, giving one row per CDR3 protein. The sample consists of 800,000 or so distinct CDR3 sequences, around 50% of them appearing once. Findings and limits, study-wide: Observed TCR beta diversity showed a strong correlation with the percentage of naive T cells as measured by flow cytometry.

This clonotype was counted at least ten times. Its antigen is undetermined. The genes are TRBV10-3 and TRBJ2-4, with TRBD2 matching over 9 bases. The sample taken for sequencing was blood. The receptor was isolated from a man at least 80 years old in good health. The CDR3 here is CAISVIAGVENIQYF. The CDR3 DNA is TGTGCCATCAGTGTAATAGCGGGAGTGGAAAACATTCAGTACTTC.